These 21 T cell receptor beta chains were all obtained from the same sample, sequenced in a study of OX40 agonist ivuxolimab in advanced cancers. Assay: immunoSEQ multiplex PCR; the TCRdb copy retains only in-frame clones and omits some. In the table there are under 25,000 clones, 65% to 85% of which are singletons. The source material was CD4+ or CD8+ T cells sorted from blood, sampled in a trial of the OX40 agonist ivuxolimab. The receptors originated from an adult with an advanced solid tumor such as melanoma, head and neck, liver or kidney cancer.

The chain joins TRBV28 to TRBJ1-5; D is unclear. The germline gives CDR1 MDHEN, CDR2 SYDVKM. V lost 8 bases and J lost 1, with 9 bases in between. CDR3 length: 13 amino acids. CDR3 in amino acids: CASSLWSNQPQHF. In DNA, the CDR3 is TGTGCCAGCTCTCTCTGGAGCAATCAGCCCCAGCATTTT. The full variable domain, in which reference TRBV28 and TRBJ1-5 provide the parts outside the CDR3, is DVKVTQSSRYLVKRTGEKVFLECVQDMDHENMFWYRQDPGLGLRLIYFSYDVKMKEKGDIPEGYSVSREKKERFSLILESASTNQTSMYLCASSLWSNQPQHFGDGTRLSIL.

V usage is TRBV10-1 and J usage is TRBJ2-5, with D possibly being TRBD1 (5 bases). Germline CDR1 and CDR2: WNHNN and SYGVQD (reference sequence). V was pared by 0 bases and J by 3 bases, with 11 bases between. This CDR3 contains 15 residues. The CDR3 region has the DNA TGCGCCAGCAGTGAGTCGAGGAAGGGGAAAGAGACCCAGTACTTC. The encoded protein is CASSESRKGKETQYF.

The V gene is TRBV28, the J gene TRBJ1-2, with 11 nucleotides matching TRBD1. Unmatched junction bases numbered 3, after V lost 1 base and J lost 8 bases. CDR1 and CDR2 from the germline V gene are MDHEN and SYDVKM. CDR3 length: 14 amino acids. The CDR3 region is CASSLLGQGEGYTF. CDR3 coding DNA: TGTGCCAGCAGTTTATTGGGACAGGGGGAAGGCTACACCTTC.

The chain employs TRBV2 and TRBJ1-6; no firm D call. The CDR3 extends over 16 amino acids. CDR1 is SNHLY, CDR2 FYNNEI, per germline. Trimming took off 6 bases at V and 0 bases at J, with 12 bases between the two ends. CDR3 region: CASRRSSSSYNSPLHF. Here the CDR3 DNA reads TGTGCCAGCAGGCGAAGCTCTAGCTCCTATAATTCACCCCTCCACTTT.

The chain combines TRBV14 with TRBJ1-2; no clear D gene. Germline CDR1 reads SGHDN; CDR2 reads FVKESK. This CDR3 has 14 residues. V lost 4 bases and J lost 4, with 13 bases in between. The CDR3 sequence is CASSPSTFAYGYTF. CDR3 DNA sequence: TGTGCCAGCAGCCCGAGCACCTTCGCCTATGGCTACACCTTC.

The chain combines TRBV10-1 with TRBJ2-1; 11 bases are shared with TRBD2. The CDR3 runs to 15 residues. The ends lost 5 bases at V and 7 bases at J; junction bases unmatched: 7. In germline, CDR1 is WNHNN, CDR2 SYGVQD (reference sequence). The DNA for the CDR3 is TGCGCCAGCAGTTCGGTAGCGGGGGGGCAAAATGAGCAGTTCTTC. It is translated as CASSSVAGGQNEQFF.

The V gene is TRBV6-5, the J gene TRBJ2-1; D ambiguous. The ends were cut back, 0 bases at V and 6 bases at J, with 9 bases in the middle. From germline, CDR1 is MNHEY and CDR2 SVGAGI. The CDR3 consists of 14 residues. The CDR3 DNA sequence: TGTGCCAGCAGTTACTCCCCAAGCGCCAATGAGCAGTTCTTC. Amino acids: CASSYSPSANEQFF.

By share, this clone ranks as medium-sized. This chain's CDR3 is CASTQGYGNTIYF. The CDR3 bases are TGTGCCAGCACACAGGGGTATGGAAACACCATATATTTT. The V call is TRBV6-5, the J call TRBJ1-3; 7 nucleotides line up with TRBD1. The V gene's germline CDR1 is MNHEY and CDR2 SVGAGI. V lost 7 bases, J lost 3 bases, and 3 bases stayed unmatched. The CDR3 totals 13 residues.

The V call is TRBV7-2, the J call TRBJ1-2; maybe TRBD1 (6 bases). Per the germline V gene, CDR1 is SGHTA and CDR2 is FQGNSA. Between the trimmed V and J ends, which lost 3 bases and 2 bases, there was a span of 13 bases. The CDR3 has 15 amino acids. This chain's CDR3 is CASSFYRAWNYGYTF. The CDR3 bases are TGTGCCAGCAGCTTTTACAGGGCTTGGAACTATGGCTACACCTTC.

In DNA form, the CDR3 reads TGTGCCAGCAGCCTCACAGGGGGCGCCGGCTACGAGCAGTACTTC. This gives the protein CASSLTGGAGYEQYF. The V call is TRBV5-4, the J call TRBJ2-7; TRBD1 agrees at 9 bases. The CDR3 runs 15 residues. Germline V lookup: CDR1 SGHNT, CDR2 YYREEE (reference sequence). V trimming: 4 bases; J trimming: 3 bases; junction bases outside the gene matches: 8.

The chain links TRBV7-2 to TRBJ2-7; 9 bases match TRBD1. This CDR3 is built from 14 residues. Germline V gene sequence: CDR1 SGHTA, CDR2 FQGNSA. With V trimmed by 3 bases and J by 1 base, 1 base remained unmatched. The DNA for the CDR3 is TGTGCCAGCAGCTTTGGACAGGGGTCCTACGAGCAGTACTTC. Its protein product is CASSFGQGSYEQYF.

The CDR3 DNA sequence: TGTGCCATCAGTGAAGAATGGACAGGGGTGAGGGACACTGAAGCTTTCTTT. This encodes CAISEEWTGVRDTEAFF. The chain couples TRBV10-3 to TRBJ1-1, with 9 positions matching TRBD1. The V segment lost 3 bases and the J segment 3 bases; nucleotides outside the gene matches: 11. The CDR3 covers 17 residues. Germline loops: CDR1 ENHRY, CDR2 SYGVKD.

The chain is built from TRBV27 and TRBJ1-2, with D hard to call. The germline V gene has CDR1 MNHEY and CDR2 SMNVEV (reference sequence). The ends were cut back, 8 bases at V and 2 bases at J, with 15 bases in the middle. CDR3 length: 14 amino acids. CDR3 in DNA: TGTGCCAGCTCGATTGGGCGCCCCAACTATGGCTACACCTTC. Encoded protein: CASSIGRPNYGYTF.

This clone was observed once. The CDR3 sequence: CASSESLLNEQFF. The DNA for the CDR3 is TGTGCCAGCAGCGAGAGTTTGTTGAATGAGCAGTTCTTC. The chain joins TRBV7-2 to TRBJ2-1, with unresolved D. The CDR3 loop spans 13 amino acids. Germline CDR1 and CDR2: SGHTA and FQGNSA. Trimming stripped 5 bases from V and 7 bases from J, with 12 bases between.

This chain joins TRBV9 and TRBJ1-4; no definite D call. Germline lookup yields CDR1 SGDLS and CDR2 YYNGEE. Trimming stripped 0 bases from V and 2 bases from J, with 5 bases between. The CDR3 is 14 residues long. The CDR3 here is CASSVEGTNEKLFF. The DNA for the CDR3 is TGTGCCAGCAGCGTAGAAGGGACTAATGAAAAACTGTTTTTT.

The chain carries TRBV6-4 and TRBJ2-4; 14 nucleotides align to TRBD2. CDR3 length: 15 amino acids. Germline CDR1 and CDR2: MRHNA and SNTAGT. V lost 3 bases, J lost 5 bases, and 0 bases stayed unmatched. The CDR3, as DNA: TGTGCCAGCAGTGAGACTAGCGGGGGGGAAAACATTCAGTACTTC. Translating gives CASSETSGGENIQYF.

The chain uses TRBV5-1 and TRBJ2-2; the match to TRBD2 covers 11 bases. CDR1 SGHRS and CDR2 YFSETQ come from the germline V gene. The CDR3 is 17 amino acids. Trimming took 0 bases from V and 0 from J; bases not matched to a gene: 1. The CDR3 protein is CASSLELAGANTGELFF. The CDR3 DNA reads TGCGCCAGCAGCTTGGAACTAGCGGGGGCGAACACCGGGGAGCTGTTTTTT. The full variable domain, its missing parts supplied by reference TRBV5-1 and TRBJ2-2, is KAGVTQTPRYLIKTRGQQVTLSCSPISGHRSVSWYQQTPGQGLQFLFEYFSETQRNKGNFPGRFSGRQFSNSRSEMNVSTLELGDSALYLCASSLELAGANTGELFFGEGSRLTVL.

This chain connects TRBV9 to TRBJ2-3, with TRBD2 matching 12 bases. The CDR3 extends over 19 amino acids. Per the germline V gene, CDR1 is SGDLS and CDR2 is YYNGEE. V lost 0 bases to trimming and J lost 0 bases; unmatched junction nucleotides: 8. The CDR3 sequence: CASSVDLAGGFLSTDTQYF. The CDR3 DNA reads as TGTGCCAGCAGCGTAGATCTAGCGGGGGGGTTCTTGAGCACAGATACGCAGTATTTT.

The chain has TRBV2 and TRBJ1-1; TRBD1 is a possible D gene (5 bases). The CDR3 totals 15 residues. In germline, CDR1 is SNHLY, CDR2 FYNNEI. Trimming stripped 2 bases from V and 8 bases from J, with 18 bases between. The CDR3 reads CASSESGAGIVEAFF. CDR3 nucleotide sequence: TGTGCCAGCAGTGAATCCGGGGCAGGTATTGTCGAAGCTTTCTTT.

This clone showed up just a few times. V usage is TRBV4-2 and J usage is TRBJ2-3; 8 nucleotides line up with TRBD2. Germline V gives CDR1 LGHNA, CDR2 YNFKEQ. J lost 4 bases, V lost 0 bases, and 9 bases had no gene match. This CDR3 has 17 residues. In DNA form, the CDR3 reads TGTGCCAGCAGCCAAGATATGGCGGGGGGCACGGCAGATACGCAGTATTTT. Translating gives CASSQDMAGGTADTQYF.

By proportion, this clone is medium-sized. This chain links TRBV4-1 with TRBJ1-1, with a possible D match to TRBD1 (5 bases). V was cut by 5 bases and J by 2 bases, with 15 bases left in between. This CDR3 region has 15 residues. From germline, CDR1 is MGHRA and CDR2 YSYEKL. The CDR3 loop reads CASSASGDGNTEAFF. CDR3 DNA: TGCGCCAGCAGCGCAAGCGGGGACGGTAACACTGAAGCTTTCTTT.